This TCR beta chain was sequenced in a study of cytomegalovirus exposure and HLA in healthy donors. The study's findings and limits: The authors later linked a missense DCLRE1C variant to TCR beta V- and J-gene trimming.

A word on this clone: The antigen is unknown.

Primers included in the PCR were 60 Vbeta and 13 Jbeta primers. Profiled with immunoSEQ multiplex PCR; TCRdb holds only in-frame clones, not every one. The repertoire includes some 130,000 clones, about 86% of them detected once, and under 6.5% sits in the top ten. Source material: PBMCs. The receptor was derived from a woman younger than 45 in good health and CMV-seronegative.

CDR3 DNA: TGTGCCAGCAGCAAGGGACAGGGAAGCTCCTATAATTCACCCCTCCACTTT. Protein product: CASSKGQGSSYNSPLHF. V usage is TRBV5-5 and J usage is TRBJ1-6, with 9 bases fitting TRBD1. Germline CDR1 is SGHKS and CDR2 is YYEKEE (reference sequence). Trimming at V came to 4 bases and at J to 0 bases, leaving 5 bases not matched to a gene. The CDR3 runs 17 residues.